The 32 T cell receptor beta chains given below trace back to one sample, sequenced in a study of CD8 T cells in Susac syndrome. Reverse transcription of 0.5 to 1 ug RNA was carried out with random hexamers. TCRdb redid the calling of the immunoSEQ multiplex PCR reads with MiXCR, one entry per CDR3 protein. Seen here are 200,000 or so distinct CDR3 sequences, 95% observed once, and the top ten hold about 0.15%. The sample was CD8+ T cells from PBMCs. The source is a human donor with Susac syndrome.

This clonotype showed up just once. The chain employs TRBV5-6 and TRBJ2-7; 11 nucleotides match TRBD2. The germline V gene has CDR1 SGHDT and CDR2 YYEEEE. CDR3 length: 15 amino acids. V trimming: 5 bases; J trimming: 1 base; junction bases outside the gene matches: 5. The CDR3 is CASRMGLADSYEQYF. The CDR3 DNA is TGTGCCAGCAGGATGGGACTAGCGGATTCCTACGAGCAGTACTTC.

The chain joins TRBV19 to TRBJ2-7; maybe TRBD2 (5 bases). The CDR3 loop spans 13 amino acids. Germline-derived CDR1 and CDR2 are LNHDA and SQIVND (reference sequence). V was shortened by 1 base and J by 5 bases, with 9 bases between the two germline ends. CDR3 nucleotide sequence: TGTGCCAGTAGTATAGTCCAGGAGGACGAGCAGTACTTC. It yields the protein CASSIVQEDEQYF.

The DNA of the CDR3 is TGTGCCAGTAGTATCGAGCGGGATACGCAGTATTTT. Protein sequence: CASSIERDTQYF. This sequence joins TRBV19 and TRBJ2-3, with D possibly TRBD2 on 5 matching bases. CDR1 and CDR2 (germline): LNHDA, SQIVND (reference sequence). CDR3 size: 12 residues. V was trimmed by 3 bases and J by 6 bases, leaving 7 bases between them.

This clonotype was seen a handful of times. CDR3 bases: TGTGCCAGCAGGGAAGGGGAGACCCAGTACTTC. Its protein is CASREGETQYF. This sequence joins TRBV12-3 or TRBV12-4 and TRBJ2-5; D remains ambiguous. The CDR3 spans 11 residues. Trimming took off 6 bases at V and 5 bases at J, with 7 bases between the two ends.

The chain combines TRBV4-1 with TRBJ1-6, with 8 bases aligning to TRBD1. The CDR3 runs 15 residues. The trim removed 0 bases at V and 8 bases at J, leaving 3 bases unmatched. Germline assignment: CDR1 MGHRA and CDR2 YSYEKL. CDR3 residues: CASSQETGEYSPLHF. CDR3 coding DNA: TGCGCCAGCAGCCAAGAGACAGGGGAATATTCACCCCTCCACTTT.

The chain couples TRBV2 to TRBJ2-2, with TRBD1 as a possible D gene (6 bases). The CDR3 loop spans 13 amino acids. Trimming removed 4 bases from V and 6 bases from J, with 9 bases in between. CDR1 and CDR2 (germline): SNHLY, FYNNEI. CDR3 residues: CASSGDMAGELFF. For the CDR3, the DNA is TGTGCCAGCAGTGGGGACATGGCCGGGGAGCTGTTTTTT.

This clonotype was counted a few times. The J gene is TRBJ2-1, the V gene TRBV6-5, with D unclear. Between the trimmed V and J ends, which lost 5 bases and 4 bases, there was a span of 6 bases. Per germline, CDR1 MNHEY and CDR2 SVGAGI. CDR3 length: 12 residues. CDR3 loop: CASSSEYNEQFF. CDR3 coding DNA: TGTGCCAGCAGTAGCGAGTACAATGAGCAGTTCTTC.

This clonotype is a singleton in its sample. The chain joins TRBV2 to TRBJ2-1, with unresolved D. The CDR3 covers 11 residues. V was clipped by 8 bases and J by 5 bases, with 7 bases between them. Germline lookup yields CDR1 SNHLY and CDR2 FYNNEI. CDR3 bases: TGTGCCAGCCTCTCAGACAATGAGCAGTTCTTC. Its protein product is CASLSDNEQFF.

A single count supports this clonotype. J is TRBJ2-2 and V is TRBV20-1; no firm D call. The CDR3 is made up of 16 amino acids. Looked up from germline, CDR1 is DFQATT and CDR2 is SNEGSKA (reference sequence). The ends were cut back, 0 bases at V and 4 bases at J, with 15 bases in the middle. The CDR3 spells CSARDTRLRSTGELFF. The CDR3 nucleotides read TGCAGTGCTAGAGACACAAGACTTCGATCCACCGGGGAGCTGTTTTTT.

The chain couples TRBV27 to TRBJ1-6; no definite D call. Trimming took 3 bases from V and 0 from J, leaving 3 bases between them. CDR1 is MNHEY and CDR2 is SMNVEV in the germline V gene (reference sequence). The CDR3 is made up of 14 amino acids. For the CDR3, the DNA is TGTGCCAGCAGTTTGGTCTCCTATAATTCACCCCTCCACTTT. Protein: CASSLVSYNSPLHF.

This clonotype has just one count. This chain links TRBV7-2 with TRBJ2-7; 11 nucleotides agree with TRBD2. This CDR3 has 13 amino acids. Germline-derived CDR1 and CDR2 are SGHTA and FQGNSA. With V trimmed by 5 bases and J by 7 bases, 4 bases remained unmatched. The CDR3 DNA follows: TGTGCCAGCAGCCCGACTAGCGGGGCTGAGCAGTACTTC. It specifies CASSPTSGAEQYF.

The chain is built from TRBV6-5 and TRBJ1-1; D might be TRBD1 (6 bases). The V end was cut by 5 bases, the J end by 6 bases, with 19 bases between. CDR1 is MNHEY, CDR2 SVGAGI, per germline. The CDR3 is 15 amino acids. CDR3 in amino acids: CASSTNQQGPPEAFF. The CDR3 DNA sequence: TGTGCCAGCAGTACAAACCAACAGGGTCCCCCTGAAGCTTTCTTT.

The chain links TRBV9 to TRBJ2-7; 12 positions match TRBD1. The CDR3 runs 15 residues. Germline CDR1 reads SGDLS; CDR2 reads YYNGEE. Germline trimming cut 3 bases from V and 6 bases from J; bases unmatched to any gene: 7. The CDR3 nucleotides are TGTGCCAGCAGCGGAGTGGGACAGGGGGCAGGCGAGCAGTACTTC. This translates into CASSGVGQGAGEQYF. Supplemented by reference TRBV9 and TRBJ2-7, the full variable domain reads DSGVTQTPKHLITATGQRVTLRCSPRSGDLSVYWYQQSLDQGLQFLIQYYNGEERAKGNILERFSAQQFPDLHSELNLSSLELGDSALYFCASSGVGQGAGEQYFGPGTRLTVT.

The genes are TRBV20-1 and TRBJ2-3, with 7 bases that match TRBD2. Unmatched junction bases numbered 8, after V lost 6 bases and J lost 5 bases. This CDR3 region has 13 residues. Germline CDR1 DFQATT, CDR2 SNEGSKA (reference sequence). As DNA, the CDR3 is TGCAGTGCCCCGACTAGCTGGCAAGATACGCAGTATTTT. Its translation: CSAPTSWQDTQYF.

V and J are TRBV19 and TRBJ2-5; the D gene could be TRBD1 or TRBD2 (5 bases each). V gave up 4 bases and J gave up 4 bases, with 10 bases separating them. Germline values: CDR1 LNHDA, CDR2 SQIVND (reference sequence). CDR3 length: 13 amino acids. The CDR3 loop is CASSSRGAETQYF. The CDR3 DNA is TGTGCCAGTAGTAGTCGAGGGGCAGAGACCCAGTACTTC.

J is TRBJ2-7 and V is TRBV30, with 8 positions matching TRBD1. CDR3 size: 13 residues. Trimming cost V 3 bases and J 2 bases; bases outside gene matches: 3. CDR1 GTSNPN and CDR2 SVGIG come from the germline V gene (reference sequence). CDR3 protein: CAWSLQGAYEQYF. CDR3 sequence (DNA): TGTGCCTGGAGCCTACAGGGGGCCTACGAGCAGTACTTC.

This clonotype has a handful of counts. The gene calls are TRBV7-3 and TRBJ2-3, with TRBD2 matching over 10 bases. This CDR3 is 15 amino acids long. Trimming at V came to 6 bases and at J to 1 base, leaving 4 bases not matched to a gene. Germline V gene data show CDR1 as SGHTA and CDR2 as FQGTGA. The CDR3 sequence: CASSSGTSGTDTQYF. CDR3 in DNA: TGTGCCAGCAGTTCAGGGACTAGCGGCACAGATACGCAGTATTTT.

The chain couples TRBV11-2 to TRBJ2-7, with D uncertain. The CDR3 runs to 13 residues. The germline V gene has CDR1 SGHAT and CDR2 FQNNGV. V was pared by 2 bases and J by 2 bases, with 7 bases between. This CDR3 is CASSLMATYEQYF. The CDR3 bases are TGTGCCAGCAGCTTAATGGCCACCTACGAGCAGTACTTC.

The V and J genes are TRBV11-2 and TRBJ2-2, with a weak D call TRBD2 (5 bases). Trimming cost V 5 bases and J 7 bases, with 17 bases left between them. The CDR3 extends over 15 amino acids. CDR1 and CDR2 (germline): SGHAT, FQNNGV. DNA for the CDR3: TGTGCCAGCAGCCCCCCGGCTAGAGGGATCGGGGAGCTGTTTTTT. It yields the protein CASSPPARGIGELFF.

The J gene is TRBJ1-1, the V gene TRBV28, with 7 positions matching TRBD1. The CDR3 runs to 16 residues. CDR1 and CDR2 (germline): MDHEN, SYDVKM. V lost 2 bases to trimming and J lost 0 bases; unmatched junction nucleotides: 6. The CDR3 spells CASSLVRGALNTEAFF. The DNA of the CDR3 is TGTGCCAGCAGTTTAGTCAGGGGGGCTTTGAACACTGAAGCTTTCTTT.

CDR3: CATLPRGVPYGYTF. Here the CDR3 DNA reads TGTGCCACCCTCCCCCGGGGGGTTCCCTATGGCTACACCTTC. The chain carries TRBV19 and TRBJ1-2, with D tentatively TRBD1 (5 bases). CDR3 length equals 14 residues. The germline V gene encodes CDR1 LNHDA and CDR2 SQIVND (reference sequence). V was clipped by 10 bases and J by 4 bases, with 19 bases between them. The whole variable domain, filled in from reference TRBV19 and TRBJ1-2, reads DGGITQSPKYLFRKEGQNVTLSCEQNLNHDAMYWYRQDPGQGLRLIYYSQIVNDFQKGDIAEGYSVSREKKESFPLTVTSAQKNPTAFYLCATLPRGVPYGYTFGSGTRLTVV.

V and J are TRBV7-9 and TRBJ2-5; tentative D call: TRBD2 (5 bases). The V gene lost 8 bases and the J gene lost 4 bases, with 17 bases spanning the gap. Germline-derived CDR1 and CDR2 are SEHNR and FQNEAQ (reference sequence). The CDR3 is made up of 14 amino acids. For the CDR3, the DNA is TGTGCCAGCCTAGCAACTCCCTGGGCAGAGACCCAGTACTTC. Its protein product is CASLATPWAETQYF.

In its sample, this clonotype was seen once. This rearrangement joins TRBV3-1 to TRBJ2-2; D unresolved. This CDR3 region has 16 residues. Trimming shortened V by 0 bases and J by 6 bases, and 14 bases separated the two germline ends. Germline CDR1 is LGHDT and CDR2 is YNNKEL (reference sequence). Written as DNA, the CDR3 is TGTGCCAGCAGCCAAGAAGATAGAATGCCCGCCGGGGAGCTGTTTTTT. It codes for CASSQEDRMPAGELFF.

This rearrangement joins TRBV28 to TRBJ2-1, with 9 nucleotides matching TRBD2. V was pared by 6 bases and J by 3 bases, with 9 bases of the junction left unmatched. The germline V gene has CDR1 MDHEN and CDR2 SYDVKM. The CDR3 has 16 amino acids. The CDR3 bases are TGTGCCAGCAGGTCCTCTCTAGCGGGAAGCTACAATGAGCAGTTCTTC. It encodes CASRSSLAGSYNEQFF.

The V gene is TRBV24-1, the J gene TRBJ1-1, with D possibly being TRBD1 (5 bases). The length of the CDR3 is 13 residues. Germline V gene data show CDR1 as KGHDR and CDR2 as SFDVKD. Trimming pared 3 bases from V and 4 bases from J, leaving 8 bases between. The CDR3 region is CATSDQGRTEAFF. The DNA of the CDR3 is TGTGCCACCAGTGATCAGGGTCGCACTGAAGCTTTCTTT.

The gene calls are TRBV29-1 and TRBJ2-7; D call uncertain. Trimming cost V 4 bases and J 0 bases, with 7 bases left between them. Germline V gives CDR1 SQVTM, CDR2 ANQGSEA. This CDR3 is 12 amino acids long. The CDR3 DNA sequence: TGCAGCGTTGCGGCGAGCTCCTACGAGCAGTACTTC. It encodes CSVAASSYEQYF.

The CDR3 loop is CASSLRQGVGYTF. Written as DNA, the CDR3 is TGTGCCAGCAGCCTGAGACAGGGTGTTGGCTACACCTTC. The rearrangement uses TRBV27 and TRBJ1-2, with 7 bases matching TRBD1. This CDR3 has 13 residues. Losses at the gene ends were 6 bases for V and 7 bases for J; bases not matched to a gene: 8. CDR1 is MNHEY, CDR2 SMNVEV, per germline (reference sequence).

The chain recombines TRBV6-6 with TRBJ2-3; no firm D call. This CDR3 region has 15 residues. Germline V gives CDR1 MNHNY, CDR2 SVGAGI (reference sequence). The ends were cut back, 7 bases at V and 0 bases at J, with 14 bases in the middle. The DNA of the CDR3 is TGTGCCAGCACCATACGGAGCTATAGCACAGATACGCAGTATTTT. Protein product: CASTIRSYSTDTQYF.

This clonotype came up once. This rearrangement joins TRBV19 to TRBJ2-7, with a weak D call TRBD1 (6 bases). The CDR3 consists of 15 residues. V was shortened by 1 base and J by 4 bases, with 14 bases between the two germline ends. CDR1 is LNHDA and CDR2 is SQIVND in the germline V gene (reference sequence). In nucleotides, the CDR3 is TGTGCCAGTAGTATAGGCCTCGGGACACAGTACGAGCAGTACTTC. Translation gives CASSIGLGTQYEQYF.

The V and J genes are TRBV2 and TRBJ2-7; 7 bases match TRBD1. Germline CDR1 reads SNHLY; CDR2 reads FYNNEI. With 5 bases clipped from V and 2 bases from J, the junction kept 6 bases outside the gene matches. The CDR3 is 14 residues long. The DNA of the CDR3 is TGTGCCAGCAGTTTTACAGGGGTTGCCTACGAGCAGTACTTC. Encoded protein: CASSFTGVAYEQYF.

The chain is built from TRBV29-1 and TRBJ2-2; D call uncertain. The CDR3 extends over 13 amino acids. Germline V lookup: CDR1 SQVTM, CDR2 ANQGSEA. Trimming took 4 bases from V and 2 from J, leaving 8 bases between them. The CDR3 coding sequence is TGCAGCGTTGGGCAGGTCAACACCGGGGAGCTGTTTTTT. This sequence encodes CSVGQVNTGELFF.

The rearrangement uses TRBV4-1 and TRBJ1-5; 9 bases fit TRBD1. This CDR3 comprises 17 residues. In germline, CDR1 is MGHRA, CDR2 YSYEKL. Germline trimming cut 0 bases from V and 0 bases from J; bases unmatched to any gene: 3. The CDR3 region has the DNA TGCGCCAGCAGCCAAGATGGGACAGGGAATAGCAATCAGCCCCAGCATTTT. This sequence encodes CASSQDGTGNSNQPQHF.